Described below is a single T cell receptor (beta chain) sequence and its context. This clonotype has a handful of counts. The clone's antigen remains unknown. Nothing much larger sits one base from this clone, and base qualities are not available. The data are from a study of blood T cells in healthy people across ages (dated by TCRdb to between 2014 and 2016). At the level of the whole study: In model experiments, template switching captured roughly one uniquely barcoded TCR beta cDNA molecule for every two T cells. Age-related changes in TCR beta repertoire diversity were measured in the study by deep sequencing normalized with unique cDNA molecular identifiers. Two additional independent replicas of 1 million unique cDNA reads from the same blood draw were analyzed for two donors (one aged 18 to 30 and one aged 80 or older). Donors of different ages were randomly distributed across sequencing lanes to avoid experimental bias. Donors were grouped into four age groups: young (average approximately 16 years), middle-aged (less than 40), aged (62) and long-lived (just over 80).

CDR1 LGHDT and CDR2 YNNKEL were looked up in the germline V gene (reference sequence). Here V drops 4 bases and J drops 3 bases, and the junction holds 19 bases not matched to any gene. From the cysteine up to the phenylalanine, the CDR3 has a length of 21 residues. Only the CDR3 part of the read is kept: 63 bases, read in frame from the first base. Donors were approximately 42 systemically healthy Caucasian individuals from Russia aged 6 to 90 years. Ten milliliters of peripheral blood were drawn from each donor into EDTA-treated Vacutainer tubes. Ficoll-Paque density-gradient centrifugation was used to isolate PBMCs, with at least 6.5 million obtained per sample. Total RNA was extracted from PBMCs with Trizol reagent, with at least 5.5 micrograms obtained per sample. Naive CD45RAhigh/CD27high T cell percentages were measured by flow cytometry on a PBMC aliquot from every donor. On the study overall, not on this receptor specifically: Bulk unsorted PBMC profiling prevented conclusive comparison of naive and antigen-experienced compartments. The long-lived group showed more naive CD4+ T cells, fewer expanded clones and increased TCR diversity than the aged group, suggesting age selection. The percentage of naive T cells measured by flow cytometry correlated strongly with observed TCR beta diversity. As age increased, observed TCR beta diversity per million T cells dropped in a roughly linear way, and a significant reduction was already evident by age 40. Estimates of total diversity based on one million sequenced T cells were considered lower bounds and underestimates. Donor CMV infection status was unknown, potentially confounding age-related changes in expanded clonotypes.

To prepare the library, 5' RACE was applied. The sequencer listed for this sample is Illumina HiSeq 2500. A second PCR of about 7 to 12 cycles was run with a J-beta primer mix and a sample-barcoded 5' primer. A template-switch 5' adaptor carrying 12 random nucleotides introduced a unique molecular identifier onto each TCR beta cDNA molecule. At least 3 million CDR3-containing paired-end reads were obtained from each sample. The Mint cDNA synthesis kit, primed by a TRBC-specific oligonucleotide, was used to synthesize first-strand cDNA from all RNA. Following uracil-DNA glycosylase treatment, a first 18-cycle PCR with universal primers M1SS and BC2_uni_R was performed on all cDNA. The original methods were these. For normalization, 1 million high-quality reads were randomly selected from each sample, with every read carrying a distinct molecular identifier. Instead of being binned into consensus sequences, reads that shared molecular identifiers were thrown out. MiTCR, run with a Q25 quality threshold and the strictest error-elimination algorithm, handled CDR3 identification, clonotype clustering and error correction. Lower-bound total TCR beta diversity was estimated with a nonparametric unseen species model using Euler transformation. TCRdb applied fastp at Q25 and MiXCR to the public reads, then kept only in-frame beta chains. Identical CDR3 proteins give one entry, which carries the most common genes and DNA. Clone size and V and J calls follow TCRdb, not the original study. The sample table shows roughly 1.5 million distinct CDR3 sequences, and roughly 43% are seen once. The top ten constitute approximately 4.1% of the sample.

Recombination joined TRBV3-1 with TRBJ2-1, with 12 bases matching TRBD2. The sequence was collected from a woman aged 18-30 years in good health. The specimen sequenced was blood. CDR3 sequence: CASSRKIVRLAGAPLYNEQFF. The nucleotide sequence is given as TGTGCCAGCAGCCGCAAGATCGTCCGACTAGCGGGAGCCCCTCTCTACAATGAGCAGTTCTTC.